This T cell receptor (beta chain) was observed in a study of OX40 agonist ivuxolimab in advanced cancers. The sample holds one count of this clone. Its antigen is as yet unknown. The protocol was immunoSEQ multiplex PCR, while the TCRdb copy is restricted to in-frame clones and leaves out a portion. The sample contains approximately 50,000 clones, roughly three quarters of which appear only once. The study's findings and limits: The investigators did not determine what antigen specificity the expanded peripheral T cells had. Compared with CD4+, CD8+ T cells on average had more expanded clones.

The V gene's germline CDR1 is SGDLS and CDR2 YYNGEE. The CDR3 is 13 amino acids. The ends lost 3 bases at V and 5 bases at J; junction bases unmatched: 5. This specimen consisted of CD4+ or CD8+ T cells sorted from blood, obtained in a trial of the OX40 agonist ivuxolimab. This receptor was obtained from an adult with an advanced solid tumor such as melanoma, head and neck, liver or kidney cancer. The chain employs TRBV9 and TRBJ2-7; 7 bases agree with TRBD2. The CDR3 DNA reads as TGTGCCAGCAGCGGTGGCGGGAGCGACGAGCAGTACTTC. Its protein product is CASSGGGSDEQYF.